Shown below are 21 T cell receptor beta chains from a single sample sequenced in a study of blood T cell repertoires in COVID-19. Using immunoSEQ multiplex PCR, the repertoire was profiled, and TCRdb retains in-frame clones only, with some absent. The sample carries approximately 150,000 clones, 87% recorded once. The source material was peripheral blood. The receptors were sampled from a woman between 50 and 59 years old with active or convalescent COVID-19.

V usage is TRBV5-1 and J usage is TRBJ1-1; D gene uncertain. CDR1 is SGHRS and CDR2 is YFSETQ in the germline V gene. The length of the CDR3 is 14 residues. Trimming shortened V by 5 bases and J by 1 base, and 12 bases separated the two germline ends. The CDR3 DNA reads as TGCGCCAGCAGTGAGGGTGCTGCGAACACTGAAGCTTTCTTT. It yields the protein CASSEGAANTEAFF.

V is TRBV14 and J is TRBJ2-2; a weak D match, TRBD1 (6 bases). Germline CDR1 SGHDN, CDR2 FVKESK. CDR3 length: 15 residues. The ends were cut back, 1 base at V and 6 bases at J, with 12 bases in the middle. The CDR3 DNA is TGTGCCAGCAGCCAAGTCAGGGGTGGCGCCGGGGAGCTGTTTTTT. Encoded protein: CASSQVRGGAGELFF.

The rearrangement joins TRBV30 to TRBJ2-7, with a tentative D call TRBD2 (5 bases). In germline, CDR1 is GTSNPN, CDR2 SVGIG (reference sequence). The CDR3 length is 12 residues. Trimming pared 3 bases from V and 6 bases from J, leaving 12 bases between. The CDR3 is CAWSGVGREQYF. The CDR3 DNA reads TGTGCCTGGAGCGGGGTGGGTCGCGAGCAGTACTTC.

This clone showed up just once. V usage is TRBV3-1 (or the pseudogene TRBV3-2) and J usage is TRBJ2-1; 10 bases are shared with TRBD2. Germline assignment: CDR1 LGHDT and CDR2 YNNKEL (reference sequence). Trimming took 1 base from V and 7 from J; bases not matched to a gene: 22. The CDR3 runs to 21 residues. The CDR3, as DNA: TGTGCCAGCAGCCAAGTTCGACGGGGGAGCCCGGGACTAGCGACAGTGAATGAGCAGTTCTTC. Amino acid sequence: CASSQVRRGSPGLATVNEQFF.

CDR3 region: CASSTPGQLANYGYTF. The CDR3 DNA reads as TGTGCCAGCAGCACTCCAGGACAGTTAGCTAACTATGGCTACACCTTC. The V gene is TRBV7-9, the J gene TRBJ1-2; D is perhaps TRBD1 (6 bases). The CDR3 runs to 16 residues. Germline V CDR1 and CDR2: SEHNR, FQNEAQ (reference sequence). The V and J ends lost 5 bases and 0 bases respectively, with 16 bases between them.

DNA of the CDR3: TGTGCCAGCAGTGAACACTACATGAACACTGAAGCTTTCTTT. Protein product: CASSEHYMNTEAFF. The chain employs TRBV6-1 and TRBJ1-1, with D unresolved. The V end lost 2 bases, the J end lost 0 bases, and 7 bases lay between the germline ends. CDR3 length: 14 amino acids. CDR1 is MNHNS, CDR2 SASEGT, per germline.

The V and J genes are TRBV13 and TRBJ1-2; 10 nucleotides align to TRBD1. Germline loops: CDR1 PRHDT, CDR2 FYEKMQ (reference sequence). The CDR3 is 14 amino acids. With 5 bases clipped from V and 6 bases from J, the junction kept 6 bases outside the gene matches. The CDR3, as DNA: TGTGCCAGCAGCCCCGGGACAGGGGTGCATGGCTACACCTTC. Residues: CASSPGTGVHGYTF.

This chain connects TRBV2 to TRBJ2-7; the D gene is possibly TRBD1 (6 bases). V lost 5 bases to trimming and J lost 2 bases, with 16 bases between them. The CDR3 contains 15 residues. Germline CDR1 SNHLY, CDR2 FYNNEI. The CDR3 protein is CASSIGQGLPYEQYF. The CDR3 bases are TGTGCCAGCAGTATAGGGCAGGGGCTCCCCTACGAGCAGTACTTC.

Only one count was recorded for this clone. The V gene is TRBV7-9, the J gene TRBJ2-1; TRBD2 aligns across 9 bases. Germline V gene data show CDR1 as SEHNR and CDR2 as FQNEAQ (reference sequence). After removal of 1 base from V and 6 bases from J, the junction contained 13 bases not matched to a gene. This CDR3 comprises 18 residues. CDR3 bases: TGTGCCAGCAGCTTAGTGGCTAGCGGGACTGATTACACCAATGAGCAGTTCTTC. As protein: CASSLVASGTDYTNEQFF.

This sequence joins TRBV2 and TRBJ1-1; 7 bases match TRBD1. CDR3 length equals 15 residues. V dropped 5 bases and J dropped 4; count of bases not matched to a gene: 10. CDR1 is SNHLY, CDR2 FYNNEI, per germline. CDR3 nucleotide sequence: TGTGCCAGCAGTCGGGAGACAGGGCGTTCCACTGAAGCTTTCTTT. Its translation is CASSRETGRSTEAFF.

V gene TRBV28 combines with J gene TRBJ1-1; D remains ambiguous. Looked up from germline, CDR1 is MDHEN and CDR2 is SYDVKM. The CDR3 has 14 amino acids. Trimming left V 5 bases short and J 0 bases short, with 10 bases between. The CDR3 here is CASSPTVMNTEAFF. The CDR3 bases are TGTGCCAGCAGTCCTACAGTAATGAACACTGAAGCTTTCTTT.

The CDR3 coding sequence is TGTGCCAGCAGTCTTCCCGGACAGGGGGCTTTGTCCCTCCACTTT. It codes for CASSLPGQGALSLHF. The chain joins TRBV27 to TRBJ1-6; 11 bases align to TRBD1. Germline assignment: CDR1 MNHEY and CDR2 SMNVEV (reference sequence). The trim removed 5 bases at V and 14 bases at J, leaving 11 bases unmatched. There are 15 residues in the CDR3.

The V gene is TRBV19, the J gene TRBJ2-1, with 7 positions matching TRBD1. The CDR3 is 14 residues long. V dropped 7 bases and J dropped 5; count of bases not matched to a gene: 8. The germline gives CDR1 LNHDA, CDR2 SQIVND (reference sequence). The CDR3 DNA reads TGTGCCAGTAAGCCCGGGACAGAGAACAATGAGCAGTTCTTC. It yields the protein CASKPGTENNEQFF. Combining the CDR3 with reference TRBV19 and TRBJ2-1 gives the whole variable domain DGGITQSPKYLFRKEGQNVTLSCEQNLNHDAMYWYRQDPGQGLRLIYYSQIVNDFQKGDIAEGYSVSREKKESFPLTVTSAQKNPTAFYLCASKPGTENNEQFFGPGTRLTVL.

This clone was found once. The CDR3 loop reads CASSPPASGGLMDTQYF. CDR3 nucleotide sequence: TGTGCCAGCTCACCTCCGGCTAGCGGGGGCCTCATGGATACGCAGTATTTT. V usage is TRBV18 and J usage is TRBJ2-3; 10 nucleotides agree with TRBD2. The germline gives CDR1 KGHSH, CDR2 LQKENI. The junction had 12 bases not matched to a gene; V was cut back by 3 bases and J by 6 bases. The CDR3 spans 17 residues.

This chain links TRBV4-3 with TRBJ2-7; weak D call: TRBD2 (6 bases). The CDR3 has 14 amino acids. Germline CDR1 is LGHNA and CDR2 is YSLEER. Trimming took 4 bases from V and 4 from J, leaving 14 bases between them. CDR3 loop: CASSRQGGDYEQYF. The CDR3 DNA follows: TGCGCCAGCAGCCGGCAGGGAGGTGATTACGAGCAGTACTTC.

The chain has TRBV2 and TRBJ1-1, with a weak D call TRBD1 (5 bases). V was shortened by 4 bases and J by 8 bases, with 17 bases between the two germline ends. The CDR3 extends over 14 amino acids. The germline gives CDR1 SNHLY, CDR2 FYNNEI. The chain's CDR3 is CASSADNKDKEAFF. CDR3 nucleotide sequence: TGTGCCAGCAGTGCCGACAATAAGGACAAAGAAGCTTTCTTT.

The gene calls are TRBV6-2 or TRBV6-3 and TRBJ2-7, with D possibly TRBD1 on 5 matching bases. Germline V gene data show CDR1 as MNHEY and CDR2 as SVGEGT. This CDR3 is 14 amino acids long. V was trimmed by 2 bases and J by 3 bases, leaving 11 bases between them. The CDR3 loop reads CASSYRQGNYEQYF. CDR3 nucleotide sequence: TGTGCCAGCAGTTACCGGCAGGGAAACTACGAGCAGTACTTC.

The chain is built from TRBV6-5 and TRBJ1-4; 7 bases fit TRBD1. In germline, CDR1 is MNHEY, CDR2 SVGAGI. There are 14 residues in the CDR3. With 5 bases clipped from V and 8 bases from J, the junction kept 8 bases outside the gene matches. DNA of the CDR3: TGTGCCAGCAGTACAACAGGGGCGGCGGAAAAACTGTTTTTT. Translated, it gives CASSTTGAAEKLFF.

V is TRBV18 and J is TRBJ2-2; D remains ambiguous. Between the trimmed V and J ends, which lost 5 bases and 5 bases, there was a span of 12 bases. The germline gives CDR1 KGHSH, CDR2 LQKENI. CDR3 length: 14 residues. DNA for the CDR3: TGTGCCAGCTCATCCCCCCCCGGGACCGGGGAGCTGTTTTTT. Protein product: CASSSPPGTGELFF.

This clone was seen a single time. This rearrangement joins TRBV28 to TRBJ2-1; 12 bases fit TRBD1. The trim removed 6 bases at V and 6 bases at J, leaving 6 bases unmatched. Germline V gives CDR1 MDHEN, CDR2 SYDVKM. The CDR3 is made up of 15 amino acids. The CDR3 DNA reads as TGTGCCAGCAGGGGGGACAGGGGGCCGTTCAATGAGCAGTTCTTC. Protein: CASRGDRGPFNEQFF.

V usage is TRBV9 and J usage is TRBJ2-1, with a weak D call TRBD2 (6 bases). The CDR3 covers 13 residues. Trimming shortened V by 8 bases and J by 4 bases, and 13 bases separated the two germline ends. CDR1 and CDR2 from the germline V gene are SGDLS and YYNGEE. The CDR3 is CASSSGLYNEQFF. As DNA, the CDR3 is TGTGCCAGTAGCAGCGGGTTATACAATGAGCAGTTCTTC.